This note documents a single TCR beta chain sequence. The antigen is not known. The entry originates in a study of post-analysis software for immune sequencing data. Notes on the study in general: The study found TRBV5-6, TRBV5-1 and TRBV20-1 among four to six TRBV segments more frequent in patients than controls. Normalized Chao1 diversity was significantly reduced in patients versus controls.

Trimming cost V 5 bases and J 5 bases, with 15 bases left between them. Germline values: CDR1 DFQATT, CDR2 SNEGSKA (reference sequence). The CDR3 sequence is 14 residues long. Prepared TCR beta cDNA libraries contained unique molecular identifiers. Each batch of about 1 to 11 million T cells produced hundreds of thousands of cDNA molecules. TCRdb called the PCR reads again in MiXCR, with one record for every CDR3 protein. The profile covers roughly 540,000 distinct CDR3 sequences, with 34% appearing a single time and 4.5% to 7.5% taken by the ten largest. The source of this sequence is a girl between 2 and 17 years old with multiple sclerosis. The V gene is TRBV20-1, the J gene TRBJ1-4, with D possibly being TRBD1 (5 bases). The specimen was blood. CDR3 in DNA: TGCAGTGCTGGTGGGGACGTCCGAAATGAAAAACTGTTTTTT. It specifies CSAGGDVRNEKLFF.